These 26 T cell receptor beta chains were all obtained from the same sample, sequenced in a study of shared clonotypes between healthy human individuals (dated by TCRdb to about 2020). The library was made by the immunoSEQ multiplex PCR assay. This is the immuneACCESS table as TCRdb keeps it, with only in-frame sequences that have V and J called. A part of the clones is gone; compared with another copy, unresolved V genes explain less than half, and the rest is unexplained. This sample is represented by nearly 750,000 clones; approximately 72% of them were singletons. Jointly, the top ten make up around 1.7% of the sample. Sequenced sample: memory CD4+ T cells sorted from blood. The intended sense of this specimen's cell subset or site label: CD45RA-negative fraction. The receptors here all came from a woman aged 25-40 years in good health.

V and J are TRBV27 and TRBJ1-2; D possibly corresponds to TRBD1 (5 bases). Germline values: CDR1 MNHEY, CDR2 SMNVEV (reference sequence). The CDR3 extends over 15 amino acids. V shed 5 bases and J shed 8 bases, with 21 bases lying between them. This chain's CDR3 is CASSARGQGEVGYTF. CDR3 bases: TGTGCCAGCAGTGCAAGGGGCCAGGGAGAAGTCGGCTACACCTTC.

V usage is TRBV28 and J usage is TRBJ1-5; maybe TRBD1 (5 bases). Germline CDR1 MDHEN, CDR2 SYDVKM. Trimming removed 6 bases from V and 3 bases from J, with 9 bases in between. The CDR3 is made up of 13 amino acids. The CDR3 region has the DNA TGTGCCAGCAGGGGGCCGATCAATCAGCCCCAGCATTTT. It codes for CASRGPINQPQHF.

The genes are TRBV28 and TRBJ1-1, with a possible D match to TRBD1 (5 bases). V was clipped by 3 bases and J by 9 bases, with 23 bases between them. The germline gives CDR1 MDHEN, CDR2 SYDVKM. The CDR3 sequence is 16 residues long. CDR3 protein: CASSFYGGGREGKAFF. CDR3 DNA sequence: TGTGCCAGCAGTTTTTACGGTGGGGGACGGGAGGGTAAAGCTTTCTTT.

V and J are TRBV2 and TRBJ2-1; the match to TRBD2 covers 13 bases. The V segment lost 4 bases and the J segment 3 bases; nucleotides outside the gene matches: 3. The CDR3 runs 16 residues. The V gene's germline CDR1 is SNHLY and CDR2 FYNNEI. The CDR3 is CASSAGTSGNYNEQFF. The CDR3 nucleotides are TGTGCCAGCAGTGCCGGGACTAGCGGGAACTACAATGAGCAGTTCTTC.

The chain links TRBV10-3 to TRBJ2-7; 10 bases fit TRBD1. Germline V lookup: CDR1 ENHRY, CDR2 SYGVKD. The CDR3 contains 18 residues. V shed 1 base, J shed 2 bases, and the junction held 11 bases outside the gene matches. CDR3 bases: TGTGCCATCAGTGAGTTAGAAAGGCGGGACAGGGGCGCCTACGAGCAGTACTTC. Protein product: CAISELERRDRGAYEQYF.

Points on this clone: Sequence at one end of the junction differs from germline and may be a read error. The V call is TRBV28, the J call TRBJ2-7, with 13 bases lining up with TRBD2. The CDR3 spans 15 residues. Germline V gene data show CDR1 as MDHEN and CDR2 as SYDVKM. The CDR3 sequence is CASLRRTSGSVEEYF. DNA for the CDR3: TGTGCCAGCCTTAGGAGGACTAGCGGGAGCGTCGAGGAGTACTTC.

This clone was detected a few times. V and J are TRBV7-8 and TRBJ2-1; 9 nucleotides line up with TRBD1. V dropped 5 bases and J dropped 9; count of bases not matched to a gene: 5. The length of the CDR3 is 13 residues. The germline V gene encodes CDR1 SGHVS and CDR2 FQNEAQ. DNA of the CDR3: TGTGCCAGCAGCCGGGACAGGGCCGCTGAGCAGTTCTTC. As protein: CASSRDRAAEQFF.

This chain joins TRBV25-1 and TRBJ2-7, with a tentative D call TRBD2 (6 bases). This CDR3 comprises 13 residues. V dropped 3 bases and J dropped 3 bases, with 9 bases sitting between them. Per germline, CDR1 MGHDK and CDR2 SYGVNS. CDR3 DNA sequence: TGTGCCAGCAGTGAGGGACTTGGCTACGAGCAGTACTTC. It translates to CASSEGLGYEQYF.

The J gene is TRBJ2-2, the V gene TRBV10-1; D is undetermined. Between the trimmed V and J ends, which lost 6 bases and 0 bases, there was a span of 8 bases. This CDR3 region has 14 residues. Germline loops: CDR1 WNHNN, CDR2 SYGVQD (reference sequence). The CDR3 DNA follows: TGCGCCAGCAGAGCCCAGTCGAACACCGGGGAGCTGTTTTTT. Its protein is CASRAQSNTGELFF.

The chain couples TRBV5-1 to TRBJ2-1; 9 nucleotides agree with TRBD1. The CDR3 sequence is 18 residues long. V lost 3 bases, J lost 0 bases, and 10 bases stayed unmatched. Germline loops: CDR1 SGHRS, CDR2 YFSETQ. CDR3 loop: CASSWTPGTGLSYNEQFF. The CDR3 DNA sequence: TGCGCCAGCAGCTGGACACCCGGGACAGGGCTCTCCTACAATGAGCAGTTCTTC.

The chain carries TRBV28 and TRBJ1-2; TRBD1 matches 7 bases. After removal of 3 bases from V and 3 bases from J, the junction contained 7 bases not matched to a gene. CDR3 size: 15 residues. Germline loops: CDR1 MDHEN, CDR2 SYDVKM. The CDR3 loop reads CASSFQGGAHYGYTF. The CDR3 coding sequence is TGTGCCAGCAGTTTTCAAGGGGGCGCCCACTATGGCTACACCTTC.

The V and J genes are TRBV25-1 and TRBJ1-6; perhaps TRBD1 as D (5 bases). Germline V gene data show CDR1 as MGHDK and CDR2 as SYGVNS. V dropped 2 bases and J dropped 16 bases, with 15 bases sitting between them. The CDR3 runs to 13 residues. Here the CDR3 reads CASSEGTMEILHF. The CDR3 DNA is TGTGCCAGCAGTGAAGGGACTATGGAGATACTCCACTTT.

V and J are TRBV18 and TRBJ2-7; the D is unclear. Trimming stripped 3 bases from V and 0 bases from J, with 15 bases between. Germline V CDR1 and CDR2: KGHSH, LQKENI. The CDR3 extends over 16 amino acids. The CDR3 is CASSPPSGSYSYEQYF. The CDR3 nucleotides are TGTGCCAGCTCACCCCCCTCTGGATCCTACTCCTACGAGCAGTACTTC.

Concerning this clone itself: This sequence may be a read error, since a much larger clone differs from it by one base. The chain couples TRBV5-4 to TRBJ1-1, with D possibly TRBD1 on 6 matching bases. Germline V gives CDR1 SGHNT, CDR2 YYREEE (reference sequence). CDR3 size: 14 residues. V lost 7 bases to trimming and J lost 1 base, with 14 bases between them. For the CDR3, the DNA is TGTGCCAGCGGTGTCCGGGGGCGGAACACTGAAGCTTTCTTT. Translated: CASGVRGRNTEAFF.

This clone occurred a few times. The gene calls are TRBV5-1 and TRBJ2-3; D is uncertain. The germline gives CDR1 SGHRS, CDR2 YFSETQ. V was cut by 5 bases and J by 0 bases, with 10 bases left in between. The CDR3 extends over 14 amino acids. The CDR3 sequence: CASSQIPSTDTQYF. CDR3 bases: TGCGCCAGCAGTCAGATACCTAGCACAGATACGCAGTATTTT.

The chain couples TRBV11-1 to TRBJ1-2; D is perhaps TRBD1 (5 bases). V dropped 3 bases and J dropped 8 bases, with 13 bases sitting between them. The CDR3 has 13 amino acids. Germline V lookup: CDR1 SGHAT, CDR2 FQDESV (reference sequence). CDR3: CASSFETAYGYTF. In DNA, the CDR3 is TGTGCCAGCAGCTTCGAGACAGCATACGGCTACACCTTC. Combining the CDR3 with reference TRBV11-1 and TRBJ1-2 gives the whole variable domain EAEVAQSPRYKITEKSQAVAFWCDPISGHATLYWYRQILGQGPELLVQFQDESVVDDSQLPKDRFSAERLKGVDSTLKIQPAELGDSAMYLCASSFETAYGYTFGSGTRLTVV.

The J gene is TRBJ1-1, the V gene TRBV5-1; D remains unclear. CDR1 is SGHRS, CDR2 YFSETQ, per germline. This CDR3 spans 15 amino acids. The V gene lost 4 bases and the J gene lost 1 base, with 14 bases spanning the gap. The CDR3 DNA is TGCGCCAGCAGCCGGAACACAGCTTCGAACACTGAAGCTTTCTTT. As protein: CASSRNTASNTEAFF. Filled out from reference TRBV5-1 and TRBJ1-1, the complete variable domain reads KAGVTQTPRYLIKTRGQQVTLSCSPISGHRSVSWYQQTPGQGLQFLFEYFSETQRNKGNFPGRFSGRQFSNSRSEMNVSTLELGDSALYLCASSRNTASNTEAFFGQGTRLTVV.

CDR3 sequence reads: CASSLRGSFLYGYTF. The CDR3 DNA is TGTGCCAGCAGCTTGCGGGGGTCCTTCCTCTATGGCTACACCTTC. V and J are TRBV5-4 and TRBJ1-2; possibly TRBD1 for D (5 bases). Germline CDR1 and CDR2: SGHNT and YYREEE (reference sequence). This CDR3 region has 15 residues. Trimming stripped 1 base from V and 4 bases from J, with 14 bases between.

This chain connects TRBV5-4 to TRBJ2-1, with 11 bases identical to TRBD2. Germline loops: CDR1 SGHNT, CDR2 YYREEE (reference sequence). The CDR3 is 17 residues long. The trim removed 0 bases at V and 7 bases at J, leaving 9 bases unmatched. The CDR3, as DNA: TGTGCCAGCAGCTTGGCCGGCACGGGACTAGCGGATAATGAGCAGTTCTTC. It is translated as CASSLAGTGLADNEQFF.

This sequence joins TRBV5-1 and TRBJ2-1; 8 positions agree with TRBD2. The CDR3 is 16 amino acids. V lost 1 base to trimming and J lost 2 bases; unmatched junction nucleotides: 5. Germline V gene lookup returns CDR1 SGHRS and CDR2 YFSETQ. This CDR3 is CASSLNSGTAYNEQFF. In DNA, the CDR3 is TGCGCCAGCAGCTTGAATAGCGGGACTGCCTACAATGAGCAGTTCTTC.

The CDR3 region is CASTVLAGGQETQYF. The CDR3 DNA reads as TGTGCCAGCACCGTCCTAGCGGGGGGCCAAGAGACCCAGTACTTC. The chain links TRBV6-1 to TRBJ2-5; 11 bases align to TRBD2. From germline, CDR1 is MNHNS and CDR2 SASEGT. The CDR3 extends over 15 amino acids. The junction had 5 bases not matched to a gene; V was cut back by 7 bases and J by 1 base.

The chain joins TRBV7-2 to TRBJ2-1; D call uncertain. CDR1 and CDR2 from the germline V gene are SGHTA and FQGNSA. This CDR3 region has 15 residues. V gave up 1 base and J gave up 1 base, with 8 bases separating them. The CDR3 coding sequence is TGTGCCAGCAGCTTAGTCCGTTCTTCCTACAATGAGCAGTTCTTC. It translates to CASSLVRSSYNEQFF. Variable domain in full (rest from reference TRBV7-2 and TRBJ2-1): GAGVSQSPSNKVTEKGKDVELRCDPISGHTALYWYRQSLGQGLEFLIYFQGNSAPDKSGLPSDRFSAERTGGSVSTLTIQRTQQEDSAVYLCASSLVRSSYNEQFFGPGTRLTVL.

This sequence joins TRBV9 and TRBJ2-5; 7 nucleotides line up with TRBD1. The germline V gene has CDR1 SGDLS and CDR2 YYNGEE. The CDR3 has 14 residues. After removal of 4 bases from V and 4 bases from J, the junction contained 7 bases not matched to a gene. Written as DNA, the CDR3 is TGTGCCAGCAGCCCCAACCCAGGGGGAGAGACCCAGTACTTC. Translating gives CASSPNPGGETQYF. The full variable domain, rest sourced from reference TRBV9 and TRBJ2-5, is DSGVTQTPKHLITATGQRVTLRCSPRSGDLSVYWYQQSLDQGLQFLIQYYNGEERAKGNILERFSAQQFPDLHSELNLSSLELGDSALYFCASSPNPGGETQYFGPGTRLLVL.

J is TRBJ1-2 and V is TRBV18, with 7 positions matching TRBD1. Germline loops: CDR1 KGHSH, CDR2 LQKENI. V dropped 5 bases and J dropped 1; count of bases not matched to a gene: 4. The CDR3 covers 14 residues. CDR3 DNA sequence: TGTGCCAGCTCAACAGGGGCCCTTAACTATGGCTACACCTTC. It specifies CASSTGALNYGYTF.

This clone has a single count. The chain links TRBV25-1 to TRBJ1-4, with 7 bases lining up with TRBD1. Per germline, CDR1 MGHDK and CDR2 SYGVNS. The CDR3 has 15 amino acids. V was clipped by 4 bases and J by 2 bases; unmatched bases: 4. CDR3 bases: TGTGCCAGCAGTGCACCGGGACAGACTAATGAAAAACTGTTTTTT. Protein sequence: CASSAPGQTNEKLFF. Full variable domain (outside the CDR3, taken from reference TRBV25-1 and TRBJ1-4): EADIYQTPRYLVIGTGKKITLECSQTMGHDKMYWYQQDPGMELHLIHYSYGVNSTEKGDLSSESTVSRIRTEHFPLTLESARPSHTSQYLCASSAPGQTNEKLFFGSGTQLSVL.

This rearrangement joins TRBV9 to TRBJ2-4; 11 bases fit TRBD2. V lost 3 bases to trimming and J lost 7 bases; unmatched junction nucleotides: 6. There are 15 residues in the CDR3. The germline V gene encodes CDR1 SGDLS and CDR2 YYNGEE. The CDR3 sequence is CASSARLAGQNIQYF. CDR3 nucleotides: TGTGCCAGCAGCGCCCGACTAGCGGGACAGAACATTCAGTACTTC.